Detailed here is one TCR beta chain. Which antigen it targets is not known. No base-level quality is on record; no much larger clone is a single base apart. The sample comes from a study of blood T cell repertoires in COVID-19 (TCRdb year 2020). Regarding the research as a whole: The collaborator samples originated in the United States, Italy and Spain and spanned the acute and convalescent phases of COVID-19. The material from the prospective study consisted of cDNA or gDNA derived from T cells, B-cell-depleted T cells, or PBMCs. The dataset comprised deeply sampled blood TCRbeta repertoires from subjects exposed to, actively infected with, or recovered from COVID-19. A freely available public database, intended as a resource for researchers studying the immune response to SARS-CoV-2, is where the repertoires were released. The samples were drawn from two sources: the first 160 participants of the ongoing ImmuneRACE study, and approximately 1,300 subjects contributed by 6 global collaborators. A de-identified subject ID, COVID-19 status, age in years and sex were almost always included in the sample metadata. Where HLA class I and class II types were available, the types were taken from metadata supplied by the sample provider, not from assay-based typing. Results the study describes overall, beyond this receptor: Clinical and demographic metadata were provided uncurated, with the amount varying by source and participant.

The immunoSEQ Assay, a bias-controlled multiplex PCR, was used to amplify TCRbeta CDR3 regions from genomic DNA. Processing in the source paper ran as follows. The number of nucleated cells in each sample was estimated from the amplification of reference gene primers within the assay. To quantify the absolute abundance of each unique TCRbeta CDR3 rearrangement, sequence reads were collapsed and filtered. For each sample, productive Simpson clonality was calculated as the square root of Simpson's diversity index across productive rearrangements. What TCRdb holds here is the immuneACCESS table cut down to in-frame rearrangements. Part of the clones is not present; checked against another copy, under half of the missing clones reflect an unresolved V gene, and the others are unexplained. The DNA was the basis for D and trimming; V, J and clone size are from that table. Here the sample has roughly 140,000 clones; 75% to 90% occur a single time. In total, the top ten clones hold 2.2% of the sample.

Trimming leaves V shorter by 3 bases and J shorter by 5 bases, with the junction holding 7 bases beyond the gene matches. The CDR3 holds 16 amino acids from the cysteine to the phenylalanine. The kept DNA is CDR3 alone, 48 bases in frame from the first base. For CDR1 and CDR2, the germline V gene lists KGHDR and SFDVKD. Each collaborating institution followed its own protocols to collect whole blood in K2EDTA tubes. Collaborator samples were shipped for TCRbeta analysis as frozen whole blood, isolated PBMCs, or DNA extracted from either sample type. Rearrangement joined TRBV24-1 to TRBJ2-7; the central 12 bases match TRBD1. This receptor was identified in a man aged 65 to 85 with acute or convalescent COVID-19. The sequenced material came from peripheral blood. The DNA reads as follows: TGTGCCACCAGTGATGCCCTAGGGACAGGGGGCAACGAGCAGTACTTC. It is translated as CATSDALGTGGNEQYF.